Listed below are T cell receptor beta chains from one sample, sequenced in a study of CD8 T cells in Susac syndrome. MiXCR, run by TCRdb on the immunoSEQ multiplex PCR reads, gives a single entry per CDR3 protein. The sample contains hundreds of thousands of distinct CDR3 sequences, approximately 95% of which appear only once. The sequenced sample was CD4+ T cells from PBMCs. Every receptor here comes from a human donor with multiple sclerosis. Each CDR3 is given with its conserved first and last residue. D genes are given only for firm matches. Only part of the rows carry a size: once, few, many, or a class if the clone is expanded.

j_call | d_call | clone_size | v_call | cdr3_aa | cdr3_nt
TRBJ1-2 | TRBD1 | - | TRBV5-1 | CASSFGGTDLMGYTF | TGCGCCAGCAGCTTCGGCGGGACAGACCTCATGGGCTACACCTTC
TRBJ2-5 | - | - | TRBV19 | CASSIAWQETQYF | TGTGCCAGTAGTATAGCCTGGCAAGAGACCCAGTACTTC
TRBJ2-1 | - | - | TRBV25-1 | CASSEYGENELEQFF | TGTGCCAGCAGTGAATATGGTGAGAATGAATTGGAGCAGTTCTTC
TRBJ2-1 | TRBD2 | - | TRBV6-1 | CASSDKRDYRNYNEQFF | TGTGCCAGCAGCGATAAAAGGGACTACCGAAACTACAATGAGCAGTTCTTC
TRBJ2-1 | - | - | TRBV18 | CASSLPLAYNEQFF | TGTGCCAGCTCACTACCCTTAGCCTACAATGAGCAGTTCTTC
TRBJ2-5 | TRBD2 | - | TRBV5-6 | CASSLSGRAQETQYF | TGTGCCAGCAGCTTAAGCGGGAGGGCCCAGGAGACCCAGTACTTC
TRBJ1-2 | - | - | TRBV9 | CASSVERVSGDYGYTF | TGTGCCAGCAGCGTAGAACGAGTATCCGGGGACTATGGCTACACCTTC
TRBJ2-3 | - | - | TRBV9 | CASSVGGGRTDTQYF | TGTGCCAGCAGCGTAGGCGGGGGCCGCACAGATACGCAGTATTTT
TRBJ2-6 | - | - | TRBV12-3/TRBV12-4 | CASKSGRGANVLTF | TGTGCCAGCAAGTCGGGTAGGGGTGCCAACGTCCTGACTTTC
TRBJ2-1 | - | once | TRBV14 | CASSRTTWHEQFF | TGTGCCAGCAGCCGCACTACTTGGCATGAGCAGTTCTTC
TRBJ2-7 | - | - | TRBV5-6 | CASSADWTHEQYF | TGTGCCAGCAGCGCCGACTGGACCCACGAGCAGTACTTC
TRBJ1-2 | - | - | TRBV7-9 | CASSSRGANYGYTF | TGTGCCAGCAGCTCCCGGGGAGCTAACTATGGCTACACCTTC
TRBJ1-1 | - | - | TRBV12-3/TRBV12-4 | CASSTKARTEAFF | TGTGCCAGCAGCACCAAAGCGCGCACTGAAGCTTTCTTT
TRBJ2-1 | - | - | TRBV9 | CASSVPGSSYNEQFF | TGTGCCAGCAGCGTCCCCGGGAGCTCCTACAATGAGCAGTTCTTC
TRBJ2-2 | - | - | TRBV14 | CASSQVQRGQNTGELFF | TGTGCCAGCAGCCAAGTTCAGAGGGGTCAGAACACCGGGGAGCTGTTTTTT
TRBJ2-3 | - | once | TRBV7-9 | CASTKNSGVSTDTQYF | TGTGCCAGCACCAAAAATTCGGGGGTGAGCACAGATACGCAGTATTTT
TRBJ2-3 | - | once | TRBV4-2 | CASSQVSGLSTDTQYF | TGTGCCAGCAGCCAAGTATCGGGACTTAGCACAGATACGCAGTATTTT
TRBJ2-7 | - | once | TRBV7-9 | CASSLGRMNYEQYF | TGTGCCAGCAGCTTAGGACGGATGAACTACGAGCAGTACTTC
TRBJ2-5 | TRBD1 | - | TRBV29-1 | CSVPKGTGQETQYF | TGCAGCGTCCCCAAGGGGACAGGACAAGAGACCCAGTACTTC
TRBJ2-4 | - | - | TRBV9 | CASSADPKNIQYF | TGTGCCAGCAGCGCTGATCCCAAAAACATTCAGTACTTC
TRBJ2-5 | TRBD1 | - | TRBV3-1 | CASSQEGTVGTQYF | TGTGCCAGCAGCCAAGAGGGGACAGTCGGGACCCAGTACTTC
TRBJ2-2 | TRBD2 | - | TRBV2 | CASSGLAGETNTGELFF | TGTGCCAGCAGTGGACTAGCGGGGGAGACAAACACCGGGGAGCTGTTTTTT
TRBJ2-5 | - | few | TRBV24-1 | CATSDLETQYF | TGTGCCACCAGTGATTTGGAGACCCAGTACTTC
TRBJ1-6 | - | - | TRBV9 | CASSVAFSNSPLHF | TGTGCCAGCAGCGTAGCTTTCAGTAATTCACCCCTCCACTTT
TRBJ2-2 | TRBD1 | - | TRBV7-2 | CASSPGQANTGELFF | TGTGCCAGCAGCCCGGGACAGGCGAACACCGGGGAGCTGTTTTTT
TRBJ2-1 | - | - | TRBV30 | CAWSVSLSSYNEQFF | TGTGCCTGGAGTGTATCTTTAAGCTCCTACAATGAGCAGTTCTTC
TRBJ1-1 | - | - | TRBV29-1 | CSAQGAEAFF | TGCAGCGCCCAGGGCGCGGAAGCTTTCTTT
TRBJ1-1 | - | - | TRBV4-2 | CASSQGSRFRRDEAFF | TGTGCCAGCAGCCAAGGATCCAGGTTTCGCCGGGATGAAGCTTTCTTT
TRBJ2-7 | - | - | TRBV27 | CASKRGGAGDLGEQYF | TGTGCCAGCAAGAGGGGGGGCGCTGGGGATCTTGGCGAGCAGTACTTC
TRBJ2-1 | TRBD2 | - | TRBV20-1 | CSARDPRGGHNEQFF | TGCAGTGCTAGAGATCCCCGCGGGGGTCACAATGAGCAGTTCTTC
TRBJ2-3 | - | - | TRBV7-3 | CASSLHGTAGAAQYF | TGTGCCAGCAGCTTACATGGGACGGCCGGGGCTGCGCAGTATTTT
TRBJ1-2 | TRBD1 | - | TRBV12-3/TRBV12-4 | CASSRQGWGYTF | TGTGCCAGCAGCCGACAGGGTTGGGGCTACACCTTC
TRBJ2-1 | - | - | TRBV20-1 | CSASSLANNEQFF | TGCAGTGCTAGTAGCCTAGCCAACAATGAGCAGTTCTTC
TRBJ2-1 | - | - | TRBV28 | CASARGGTQTYNEQFF | TGTGCCAGCGCCCGAGGCGGGACACAAACCTACAATGAGCAGTTCTTC
TRBJ1-3 | - | - | TRBV6-2/TRBV6-3 | CAGQPQTIYF | TGTGCCGGGCAGCCTCAGACCATATATTTT
TRBJ1-5 | - | - | TRBV20-1 | CSAREEGPQHF | TGCAGTGCTAGAGAAGAGGGGCCCCAGCATTTT
TRBJ1-4 | - | - | TRBV3-1 | CASSQWSGSGKLFF | TGTGCCAGCAGCCAGTGGTCCGGTTCGGGAAAACTGTTTTTT
TRBJ2-1 | - | - | TRBV18 | CASSPRLRSGVDNEQFF | TGTGCCAGCTCACCACGACTACGATCGGGGGTAGACAATGAGCAGTTCTTC
TRBJ1-2 | - | - | TRBV27 | CASSPVGLNYGYTF | TGTGCCAGCAGCCCGGTGGGCCTAAACTATGGCTACACCTTC
TRBJ2-5 | - | - | TRBV6-5 | CASSDTGPQETQYF | TGTGCCAGCAGTGACACAGGACCCCAAGAGACCCAGTACTTC
TRBJ2-3 | TRBD2 | - | TRBV20-1 | CSARASGLTDTQYF | TGCAGTGCTAGAGCTAGCGGGCTCACAGATACGCAGTATTTT
TRBJ1-5 | TRBD1 | - | TRBV20-1 | CSARDRGRQPQHF | TGCAGTGCTAGGGACAGGGGTCGGCAGCCCCAGCATTTT
TRBJ2-5 | - | once | TRBV20-1 | CSASGSPPRETQYF | TGCAGTGCTAGTGGGAGCCCACCGAGGGAGACCCAGTACTTC
TRBJ1-5 | - | - | TRBV30 | CAWQAGNQPQHF | TGTGCCTGGCAGGCGGGCAATCAGCCCCAGCATTTT
TRBJ1-1 | - | - | TRBV5-1 | CASSLAPRVNTEAFF | TGCGCCAGCAGCTTGGCTCCCAGGGTGAACACTGAAGCTTTCTTT
TRBJ2-3 | TRBD1 | - | TRBV20-1 | CSAMGQGKTDTQYF | TGCAGTGCCATGGGACAGGGGAAGACAGATACGCAGTATTTT
TRBJ1-2 | - | - | TRBV27 | CASSLRTGGAAYGYTF | TGTGCCAGCAGCCTACGGACGGGGGGCGCGGCCTATGGCTACACCTTC
TRBJ1-2 | - | - | TRBV11-2 | CASSPSVGLGYTF | TGTGCCAGCAGCCCCTCGGTGGGATTGGGCTACACCTTC
TRBJ1-1 | - | - | TRBV30 | CAWSMERGTEAFF | TGTGCCTGGAGTATGGAACGGGGGACTGAAGCTTTCTTT
TRBJ2-1 | TRBD2 | - | TRBV3-1 | CASSPWTSHEQFF | TGTGCCAGCAGCCCCTGGACTAGCCATGAGCAGTTCTTC
TRBJ1-6 | - | - | TRBV7-2 | CASSTRQAAPLHF | TGTGCCAGCAGCACCAGACAGGCGGCACCCCTCCACTTT
TRBJ2-5 | - | - | TRBV7-9 | CASSLGGVETQYF | TGTGCCAGCAGCTTGGGTGGTGTGGAGACCCAGTACTTC
TRBJ2-5 | TRBD2 | - | TRBV10-3 | CAISSGGTQVETQYF | TGTGCCATCAGTTCGGGGGGAACCCAGGTGGAGACCCAGTACTTC
TRBJ2-4 | - | - | TRBV6-6 | CASSSGTSKNIQYF | TGTGCCAGCAGTTCCGGGACCTCCAAAAACATTCAGTACTTC
TRBJ2-1 | - | - | TRBV2 | CASILDQANEQFF | TGTGCCAGCATTCTGGACCAAGCCAATGAGCAGTTCTTC
TRBJ2-7 | - | - | TRBV5-1 | CASSLVNSVSYEQYF | TGCGCCAGCAGCTTGGTGAACTCGGTATCCTACGAGCAGTACTTC
TRBJ1-1 | - | - | TRBV29-1 | CSAHRVVNTEAFF | TGCAGCGCTCACAGGGTGGTGAACACTGAAGCTTTCTTT